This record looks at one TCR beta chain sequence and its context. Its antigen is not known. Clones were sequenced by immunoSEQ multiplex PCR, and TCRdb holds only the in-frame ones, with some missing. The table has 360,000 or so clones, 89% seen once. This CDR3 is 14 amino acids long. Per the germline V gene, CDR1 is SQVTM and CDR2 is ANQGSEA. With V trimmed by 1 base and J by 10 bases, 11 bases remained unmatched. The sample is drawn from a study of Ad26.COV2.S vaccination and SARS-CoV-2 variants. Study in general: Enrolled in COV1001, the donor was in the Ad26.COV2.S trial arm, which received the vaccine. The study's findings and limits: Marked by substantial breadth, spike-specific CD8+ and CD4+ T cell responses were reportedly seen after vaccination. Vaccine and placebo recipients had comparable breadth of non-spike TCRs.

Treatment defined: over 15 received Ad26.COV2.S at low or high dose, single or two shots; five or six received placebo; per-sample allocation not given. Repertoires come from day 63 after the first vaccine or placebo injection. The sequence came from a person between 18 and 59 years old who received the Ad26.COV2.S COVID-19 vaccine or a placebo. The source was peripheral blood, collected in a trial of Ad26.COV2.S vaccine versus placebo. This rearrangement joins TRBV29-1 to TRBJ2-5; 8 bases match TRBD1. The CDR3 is CSVEVGDRQLNQYF. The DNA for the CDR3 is TGCAGCGTTGAAGTTGGGGACAGGCAATTGAACCAGTACTTC.